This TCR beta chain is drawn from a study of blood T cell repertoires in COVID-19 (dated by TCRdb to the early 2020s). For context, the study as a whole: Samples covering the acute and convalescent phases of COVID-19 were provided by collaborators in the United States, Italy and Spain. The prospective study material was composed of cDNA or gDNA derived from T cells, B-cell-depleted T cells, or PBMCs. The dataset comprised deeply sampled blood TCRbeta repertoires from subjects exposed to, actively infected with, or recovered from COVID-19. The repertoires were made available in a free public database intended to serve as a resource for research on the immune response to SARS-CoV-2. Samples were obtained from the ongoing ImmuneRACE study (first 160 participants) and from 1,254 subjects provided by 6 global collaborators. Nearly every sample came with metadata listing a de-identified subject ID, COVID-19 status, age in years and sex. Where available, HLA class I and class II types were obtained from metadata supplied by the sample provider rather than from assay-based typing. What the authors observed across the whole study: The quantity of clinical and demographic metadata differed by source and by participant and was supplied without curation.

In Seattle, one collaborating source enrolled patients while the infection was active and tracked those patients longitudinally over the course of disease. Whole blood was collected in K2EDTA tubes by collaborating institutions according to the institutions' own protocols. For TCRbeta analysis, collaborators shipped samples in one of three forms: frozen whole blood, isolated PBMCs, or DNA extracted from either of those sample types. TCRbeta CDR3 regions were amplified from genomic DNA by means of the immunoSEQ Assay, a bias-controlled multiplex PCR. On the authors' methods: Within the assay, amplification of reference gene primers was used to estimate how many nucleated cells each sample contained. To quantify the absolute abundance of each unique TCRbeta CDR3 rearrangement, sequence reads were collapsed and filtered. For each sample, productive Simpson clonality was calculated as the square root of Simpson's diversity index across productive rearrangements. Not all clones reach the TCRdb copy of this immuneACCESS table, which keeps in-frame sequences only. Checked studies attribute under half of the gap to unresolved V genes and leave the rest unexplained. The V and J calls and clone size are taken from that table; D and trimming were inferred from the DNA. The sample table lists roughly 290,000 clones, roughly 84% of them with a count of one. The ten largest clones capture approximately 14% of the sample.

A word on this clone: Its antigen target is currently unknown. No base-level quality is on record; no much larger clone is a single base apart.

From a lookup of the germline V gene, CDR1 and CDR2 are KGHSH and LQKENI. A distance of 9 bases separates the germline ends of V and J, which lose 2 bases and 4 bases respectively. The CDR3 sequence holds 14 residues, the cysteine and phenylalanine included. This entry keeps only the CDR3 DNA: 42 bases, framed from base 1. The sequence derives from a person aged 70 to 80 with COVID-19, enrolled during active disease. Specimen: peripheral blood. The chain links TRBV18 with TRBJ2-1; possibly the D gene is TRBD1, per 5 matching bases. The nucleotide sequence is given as TGTGCCAGCTCACCAGAACGGACATACAATGAGCAGTTCTTC. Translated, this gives CASSPERTYNEQFF.